The entry below gives a single TCR beta chain sequence along with its context. What it binds is not known. At one end, the junction sequence differs from germline, possibly due to a read error. Germline V gene data show CDR1 as SGHDN and CDR2 as FVKESK. This CDR3 is 15 amino acids long. The source of the sample is a study of cytomegalovirus exposure and HLA in healthy donors. The wider study: Most donors, around 81% of some 400 genotyped, fell in the Caucasian-associated ancestry cluster. Study results and caveats: The sole available immune exposure information was CMV serostatus. A later look showed TCR association rates differing by HLA locus, highest for DRB1 and lowest for HLA-C. Earlier findings revealed that most TCR beta V segments proved productive either about 87% or about 30% of the time.

The PCR contained 60 Vbeta and 13 Jbeta primers. The protocol was immunoSEQ multiplex PCR, while the TCRdb copy is restricted to in-frame clones and leaves out a portion. The data show approximately 190,000 clones, with more than 75% seen just once and under 0.9% held by the top ten. The rearrangement links TRBV14 to TRBJ1-1; D is perhaps TRBD1 (5 bases). The sequence was collected from a woman aged 18-29 years in good health and CMV-seronegative. The sample was PBMCs. As DNA, the CDR3 is TGTGCCAGCAGTCAAGTAGAAATAGGGGACACTGAAGCTTTCTTT. Translation gives CASSQVEIGDTEAFF. Combining the CDR3 with reference TRBV14 and TRBJ1-1 gives the whole variable domain EAGVTQFPSHSVIEKGQTVTLRCDPISGHDNLYWYRRVMGKEIKFLLHFVKESKQDESGMPNNRFLAERTGGTYSTLKVQPAELEDSGVYFCASSQVEIGDTEAFFGQGTRLTVV.